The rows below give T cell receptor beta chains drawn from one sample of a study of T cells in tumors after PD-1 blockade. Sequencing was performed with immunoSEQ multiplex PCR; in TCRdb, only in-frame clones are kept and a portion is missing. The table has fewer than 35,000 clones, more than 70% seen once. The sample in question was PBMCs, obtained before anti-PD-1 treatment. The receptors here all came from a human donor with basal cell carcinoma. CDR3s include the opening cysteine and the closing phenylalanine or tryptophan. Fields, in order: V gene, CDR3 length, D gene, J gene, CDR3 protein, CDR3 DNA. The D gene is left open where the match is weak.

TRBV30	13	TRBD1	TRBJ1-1	CAWSVPPDRVAFF	TGTGCCTGGAGTGTCCCGCCGGACAGGGTGGCTTTCTTT
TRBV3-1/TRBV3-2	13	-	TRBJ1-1	CASSQDLGGQAFF	TGTGCCAGCAGCCAAGATCTAGGGGGGCAAGCTTTCTTT
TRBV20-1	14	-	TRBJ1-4	CSASYGAENEKLFF	TGCAGTGCTAGTTATGGGGCGGAGAATGAAAAACTGTTTTTT
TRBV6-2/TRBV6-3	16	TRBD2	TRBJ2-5	CASSLPRPGRGETQYF	TGTGCCAGCAGCCTCCCCAGGCCAGGGAGGGGTGAGACCCAGTACTTC
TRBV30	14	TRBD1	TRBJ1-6	CAWDLGTGDSPLHF	TGTGCCTGGGACCTCGGGACAGGGGATTCACCCCTCCACTTT
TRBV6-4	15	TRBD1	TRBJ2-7	CASSVGTGSSYEQYF	TGTGCCAGCAGTGTCGGGACAGGGAGCTCCTACGAGCAGTACTTC
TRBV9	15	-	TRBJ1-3	CASSVDGSSGNTIYF	TGTGCCAGCAGCGTCGACGGGAGCTCTGGAAACACCATATATTTT
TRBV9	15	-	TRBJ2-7	CASSVGIREADEQYF	TGTGCCAGCAGCGTAGGAATCAGGGAAGCCGACGAGCAGTACTTC
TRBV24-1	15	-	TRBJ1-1	CATSEGDGRNTEAFF	TGTGCCACCAGTGAAGGCGATGGGAGGAACACTGAAGCTTTCTTT
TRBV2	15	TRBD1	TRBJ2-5	CASRATGTGRETQYF	TGTGCCAGCAGGGCTACCGGGACAGGGAGAGAGACCCAGTACTTC
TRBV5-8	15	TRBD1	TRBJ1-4	CASSSYRGSNEKLFF	TGTGCCAGCAGCTCCTACAGGGGGTCTAATGAAAAACTGTTTTTT
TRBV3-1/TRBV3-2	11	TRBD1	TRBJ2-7	CASSQGTGVYF	TGTGCCAGCAGCCAGGGGACAGGGGTATACTTC
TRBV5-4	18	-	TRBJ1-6	CASSLNWGGGAIDSPLHF	TGTGCCAGCAGCTTGAATTGGGGTGGGGGGGCGATCGATTCACCCCTCCACTTT
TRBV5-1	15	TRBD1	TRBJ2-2	CASSLPQTGTGELFF	TGCGCCAGCAGCTTGCCTCAGACAGGGACCGGGGAGCTGTTTTTT
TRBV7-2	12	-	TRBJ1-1	CASSAVNTEAFF	TGTGCCAGCAGCGCGGTGAACACTGAAGCTTTCTTT
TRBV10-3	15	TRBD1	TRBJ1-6	CAISVSGQENSPLHF	TGTGCCATCAGTGTCTCGGGACAGGAGAATTCACCCCTCCACTTT
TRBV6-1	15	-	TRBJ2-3	CASSEVRQVTDTQYF	TGTGCCAGCAGTGAAGTCAGGCAGGTCACAGATACGCAGTATTTT
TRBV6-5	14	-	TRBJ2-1	CASREDSTYNEQFF	TGTGCCAGCAGGGAGGACTCGACCTACAATGAGCAGTTCTTC
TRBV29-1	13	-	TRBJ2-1	CSVVQDSYNEQFF	TGCAGCGTTGTACAGGACAGCTACAATGAGCAGTTCTTC
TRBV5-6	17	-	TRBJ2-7	CASSLGGWGNEFLQQYF	TGTGCCAGCAGCTTGGGCGGTTGGGGTAATGAGTTTCTCCAGCAGTACTTC
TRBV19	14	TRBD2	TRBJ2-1	CASSIILAGDEQFF	TGTGCCAGTAGTATTATCCTAGCGGGAGATGAGCAGTTCTTC